These T cell receptor beta chains were read from a single sample in a study of cytomegalovirus exposure and HLA in healthy donors. Assay used: immunoSEQ multiplex PCR; TCRdb lists only in-frame clones, some missing. The sample yields 95,000 to 150,000 clones, about 75% seen once. The sequencing sample was made of PBMCs. These receptors were collected from a man in his sixties in good health and CMV-seropositive. Both conserved end residues are part of each CDR3. D genes are given only for firm matches. The size field is filled for only some rows; it gives once, few, many or a size class.

TRBV25-1	TRBJ2-7	-	-	TGTGCCAGCAGTGGGGGGACATCTTACGAGCAGTACTTC	CASSGGTSYEQYF
TRBV5-6	TRBJ2-7	TRBD1	many	TGTGCCAGCAGCCGACAGGGGGACTTCTACGAGCAGTACTTC	CASSRQGDFYEQYF
TRBV6-1	TRBJ2-1	TRBD1	-	TGTGCCAGCAGTTGGACAGGTCCTTCCTACAATGAGCAGTTCTTC	CASSWTGPSYNEQFF
TRBV6-6	TRBJ1-3	-	-	TGTGCCAGCACCCGGGACAATCTAGAGGACACCATATATTTT	CASTRDNLEDTIYF
TRBV11-2	TRBJ2-3	-	-	TGTGCCAGCAGCTGGGACTCCACAGATACGCAGTATTTT	CASSWDSTDTQYF
TRBV9	TRBJ2-6	-	-	TGTGCCAGCAGCGTAAGCTCCTCCTCTGGGGCCAACGTCCTGACTTTC	CASSVSSSSGANVLTF
TRBV5-4	TRBJ2-3	TRBD2	-	TGTGCCAGCAGCTTACTAGCGGGGGGCGATACGCAGTATTTT	CASSLLAGGDTQYF
TRBV5-1	TRBJ2-7	TRBD2	few	TGCGCCAGCAGCTTGGGGGTAGCGGGAGGCCTAGTTAATTACGAGCAGTACTTC	CASSLGVAGGLVNYEQYF
TRBV6-5	TRBJ1-2	-	-	TGTGCCAGCAGTGATCAGGGAAACTATGGCTACACCTTC	CASSDQGNYGYTF
TRBV29-1	TRBJ2-7	-	-	TGCAGTATTACCTCCAGGGATCCCTACGAGCAGTACTTC	CSITSRDPYEQYF
TRBV7-9	TRBJ2-5	-	-	TGTGCCAGCAGCTCCGGAGTGTCCCAGTACTTC	CASSSGVSQYF
TRBV29-1	TRBJ1-1	TRBD1	-	TGCAGCGTAGCGACAGGGGTGAACACTGAAGCTTTCTTT	CSVATGVNTEAFF
TRBV29-1	TRBJ1-2	-	-	TGCAGCGTTGAAACAGGGCGCTCCCGCTATGGCTACACCTTC	CSVETGRSRYGYTF
TRBV6-1	TRBJ1-6	-	-	TGTGCCAGCGGTACAGGTACCGGGTATAATTCACCCCTCCACTTT	CASGTGTGYNSPLHF
TRBV2	TRBJ2-7	TRBD1	-	TGTGCCAGCAGGTTACAGGGGGCGCTGAGCGAGCAGTACTTC	CASRLQGALSEQYF
TRBV7-2	TRBJ2-7	TRBD2	few	TGTGCCAGCAGCTTAGCTAGCGGGACCGCCTACGAGCAGTACTTC	CASSLASGTAYEQYF
TRBV18	TRBJ1-4	TRBD1	-	TGTGCCAGCTCACCACCGTCTAGAATGGGACAGCCGAATGAAAAACTGTTTTTT	CASSPPSRMGQPNEKLFF
TRBV7-8	TRBJ1-5	TRBD1	-	TGTGCCAGCAGCTGGGACAGGGGGAAGCCCCAGCATTTT	CASSWDRGKPQHF
TRBV7-8	TRBJ1-1	-	-	TGTGCCAGCAGCCTGACCTGGGAGGACACTGAAGCTTTCTTT	CASSLTWEDTEAFF
TRBV2	TRBJ2-7	TRBD1	-	TGTGCCAGTCGGGGGACAGGGGTCCACGAGCAGTACTTC	CASRGTGVHEQYF
TRBV2	TRBJ2-3	-	-	TGTGCCAGCAGTGAGTGGGGGGTCACAGATACGCAGTATTTT	CASSEWGVTDTQYF
TRBV19	TRBJ2-2	-	-	TGTGCCAGTAGTACAGGGTTCGCTACCGGGGAGCTGTTTTTT	CASSTGFATGELFF
TRBV5-4	TRBJ2-7	TRBD1	-	TGTGCCAGCAGCCCCGGGACAGGGGGCGCGGGGCCCGAGCAGTACTTC	CASSPGTGGAGPEQYF
TRBV2	TRBJ2-7	-	-	TGTGCCAGCAGCGGGGGTAAGGACTACGAGCAGTACTTC	CASSGGKDYEQYF
TRBV11-3	TRBJ2-2	-	-	TGTGCCAGCAGCACCGGAACTCAGGGGTTGAGCGGGGAGCTGTTTTTT	CASSTGTQGLSGELFF